This T cell receptor beta chain came from a study of technical replicates of blood from four donors. The table came from immunoSEQ multiplex PCR; TCRdb's copy has only in-frame clones and leaves some out. Among 45,000 to 60,000 clones listed, roughly 91% were seen once. Sequencing was performed on PBMCs. The TCR sequence derives from a human donor in good health. Some clones in this sample may be carry-over from other donors' samples.

The CDR3 sequence: CASSSGQNSGNTIYF. The DNA of the CDR3 is TGTGCCAGCAGCTCGGGACAAAACTCTGGAAACACCATATATTTT. The chain joins TRBV11-1 to TRBJ1-3; the D gene is possibly TRBD1 (6 bases). The V gene lost 4 bases and the J gene lost 0 bases, with 10 bases spanning the gap. The CDR3 loop spans 15 amino acids. Looked up from germline, CDR1 is SGHAT and CDR2 is FQDESV (reference sequence).